This T cell receptor beta chain was found in a study of T cell changes during pregnancy in multiple sclerosis. Germline lookup yields CDR1 MDHEN and CDR2 SYDVKM. The CDR3 spans 17 residues. Profiled with immunoSEQ multiplex PCR; TCRdb holds only in-frame clones, not every one. The sample has about 75,000 clones; about 90% are singletons. Turning to this clone: A junction boundary mismatches the germline segment, possibly from a read error.

This TCR was sampled from a female donor in good health, enrolled as a control in a pregnancy study. The V gene is TRBV28, the J gene TRBJ1-4; D is possibly TRBD1 (5 bases). The sample consisted of peripheral blood, taken in the first trimester of pregnancy. DNA for the CDR3: TGTGCCAGCAGTGTCCCCCGGACAATGGGACTTAATGAAAACCTGTTTTTT. Protein product: CASSVPRTMGLNENLFF.